The clone carrying this T cell receptor beta chain has more than one count but fewer than ten. The antigen remains unidentified. This sample stems from a study of T cell repertoires in cytomegalovirus infection. Turning to the study itself: Public TCR beta signature analysis indicated the presence of both CMV infection and matching HLA type.

The CDR3 has 15 amino acids. The germline gives CDR1 SGDLS, CDR2 YYNGEE. The V and J ends lost 4 bases and 3 bases, in that order; junction bases with no gene match: 4. Findings and limits, study-wide: HLA-C-restricted CMV-specific TCR beta clonotypes were dominant in the ex vivo response. Using cumulative public TCR beta family frequency, the authors identified those who carried CMV together with the relevant HLA.

One entry per CDR3 protein results from TCRdb running MiXCR on the reads. The sample lists 560,000 or so distinct CDR3 sequences; 16% were seen once. This TCR was recovered from a human donor in good health (CMV status not recorded). Some clones in this sample may be carry-over from other donors' samples. Sequencing input: CD8+ T cells from PBMCs. The chain couples TRBV9 to TRBJ2-2, with 9 bases aligning to TRBD2. CDR3 amino acids: CASSPASGDTGELFF. Here the CDR3 DNA reads TGTGCCAGCAGCCCCGCTAGCGGGGACACCGGGGAGCTGTTTTTT.